Presented here are 27 T cell receptor beta chains from one specimen sequenced in a study of CD8 T cells in ankylosing spondylitis. TCRdb analysed the 5' RACE reads with MiXCR anew, one entry per CDR3 protein. The profile shows 120,000 or so distinct CDR3 sequences, roughly an eighth of them singletons. Sequencing was carried out using blood, either unsorted or a sorted T cell fraction (not recorded which). All receptors derive from a female donor with ankylosing spondylitis or in good health (not recorded which).

This clonotype was counted between two and nine times. This chain's CDR3 is CASSESWYGYTF. The CDR3 coding sequence is TGTGCCAGCAGTGAATCATGGTATGGCTACACCTTC. The chain has TRBV25-1 and TRBJ1-2; no firm D call. Per the germline V gene, CDR1 is MGHDK and CDR2 is SYGVNS. This CDR3 has 12 residues. V was clipped by 1 base and J by 5 bases, with 5 bases between them.

This clonotype was counted ten times or more. One junction end does not reproduce the germline sequence, and a read error may be involved. This sequence joins TRBV10-3 and TRBJ2-3; 11 bases agree with TRBD2. Germline V gene data show CDR1 as ENHRY and CDR2 as SYGVKD. The CDR3 runs 16 residues. CDR3 amino acids: CAIIPTSGTGTDTQYF. The CDR3 nucleotides are TGTGCCATCATACCGACTAGCGGGACAGGCACAGATACTCAGTATTTT.

This clonotype was seen ten or more times. The CDR3 here is CASSSVFGNTYEQYF. In nucleotides, the CDR3 is TGTGCCAGCAGCTCAGTATTTGGCAACACCTACGAGCAGTACTTC. This chain links TRBV7-2 with TRBJ2-7; no clear D. V was clipped by 4 bases and J by 2 bases, with 15 bases between them. This CDR3 is 15 amino acids long. Germline assignment: CDR1 SGHTA and CDR2 FQGNSA.

On this clonotype itself: This may stem from a read error, because a much larger clone lies one nucleotide away. The chain links TRBV20-1 to TRBJ1-5; 7 nucleotides align to TRBD1. Germline V gene data show CDR1 as DFQATT and CDR2 as SNEGSKA (reference sequence). The CDR3 covers 17 residues. Trimming took 6 bases from V and 2 from J; bases not matched to a gene: 16. Here the CDR3 DNA reads TGCAGTGCAAGTCAAAGACAGGGCCGGGTGGGCAATCAGCCCCAGCATTTT. Its translation is CSASQRQGRVGNQPQHF.

This clonotype has at least ten counts. The rearrangement uses TRBV5-1 and TRBJ2-1; TRBD2 aligns across 7 bases. This CDR3 spans 14 amino acids. Germline V lookup: CDR1 SGHRS, CDR2 YFSETQ. The junction had 6 bases not matched to a gene; V was cut back by 0 bases and J by 9 bases. The CDR3 protein is CASSLETSSFEQFF. For the CDR3, the DNA is TGCGCCAGCAGCTTGGAGACTAGCTCATTTGAGCAGTTCTTC.

The rearrangement uses TRBV24-1 and TRBJ2-1; 7 nucleotides line up with TRBD1. Looked up from germline, CDR1 is KGHDR and CDR2 is SFDVKD. With V trimmed by 12 bases and J by 2 bases, 6 bases remained unmatched. The CDR3 totals 13 residues. CDR3 nucleotide sequence: TGTGCCGCCGCGACAGGGACCTACAATGAGCAGTTCTTC. Translation gives CAAATGTYNEQFF.

The V gene is TRBV7-3, the J gene TRBJ2-2; D is unclear. This CDR3 comprises 13 residues. Germline CDR1 SGHTA, CDR2 FQGTGA. The germline V and J ends were trimmed by 2 bases and 6 bases, with 7 bases remaining between them. CDR3 in amino acids: CASSLYSPGELFF. DNA of the CDR3: TGTGCCAGCAGCTTATACAGCCCCGGGGAGCTGTTTTTT.

This clonotype was counted many times. The chain couples TRBV7-2 to TRBJ2-3, with TRBD2 matching over 8 bases. Per germline, CDR1 SGHTA and CDR2 FQGNSA. This CDR3 is built from 17 residues. V trimming: 1 base; J trimming: 1 base; junction bases outside the gene matches: 7. The CDR3 bases are TGTGCCAGCAGCTTAGGCGGATCGGGGGGGGGCACAGATACGCAGTATTTT. Translated: CASSLGGSGGGTDTQYF. Using reference TRBV7-2 and TRBJ2-3 for the parts outside the CDR3, the full variable domain is GAGVSQSPSNKVTEKGKDVELRCDPISGHTALYWYRQSLGQGLEFLIYFQGNSAPDKSGLPSDRFSAERTGGSVSTLTIQRTQQEDSAVYLCASSLGGSGGGTDTQYFGPGTRLTVL.

In this sample, this clonotype turned up many times. The J gene is TRBJ2-2, the V gene TRBV7-6; TRBD2 agrees at 9 bases. The CDR3 is made up of 17 amino acids. Trimming at V came to 1 base and at J to 4 bases, leaving 7 bases not matched to a gene. Germline CDR1 SGHVS, CDR2 FNYEAQ. In DNA form, the CDR3 reads TGTGCCAGCAGCTTAGGCGGCGGGAGGGCCAGCACCGGGGAGCTGTTTTTT. It yields the protein CASSLGGGRASTGELFF.

In its sample, this clonotype was seen a few times. This chain connects TRBV6-1 to TRBJ2-2, with unresolved D. With 8 bases removed from V and 6 bases from J, the gap between germline ends came to 16 bases. CDR1 and CDR2 from the germline V gene are MNHNS and SASEGT. This CDR3 is 14 amino acids long. The DNA for the CDR3 is TGTGCCAGCTTGGTTGGGTCTAACCCCGGGGAGCTGTTTTTT. This codes for CASLVGSNPGELFF.

This clonotype was counted ten times or more. This chain connects TRBV6-1 to TRBJ1-5; tentatively, D is TRBD1 (6 bases). The CDR3 consists of 15 residues. V was shortened by 6 bases and J by 2 bases, with 14 bases between the two germline ends. The germline CDR1 and CDR2 sequences are MNHNS and SASEGT. Here the CDR3 reads CASSAGGLGNQPQHF. Here the CDR3 DNA reads TGTGCCAGCAGCGCCGGGGGGCTTGGCAATCAGCCCCAGCATTTT.

This chain uses TRBV10-3 with TRBJ2-2, with a tentative D call TRBD1 (6 bases). The germline V and J ends were trimmed by 3 bases and 1 base, with 9 bases remaining between them. Germline lookup yields CDR1 ENHRY and CDR2 SYGVKD. The CDR3 runs 15 residues. The CDR3 DNA sequence: TGTGCCATCAGTGAAGGCAGGGGGAACACCGGGGAGCTGTTTTTT. It encodes CAISEGRGNTGELFF.

This clonotype was counted ten times or more. This rearrangement joins TRBV3-1 to TRBJ2-5, with 10 bases lining up with TRBD2. The germline V gene has CDR1 LGHDT and CDR2 YNNKEL (reference sequence). Trimming removed 2 bases from V and 2 bases from J; junction bases left unmatched: 5. The CDR3 spans 16 residues. The CDR3 sequence is CASSQLQAGGQETQYF. For the CDR3, the DNA is TGTGCCAGCAGCCAATTGCAAGCGGGAGGGCAAGAGACCCAGTACTTC.

The chain couples TRBV5-1 to TRBJ2-3; D unresolved. Germline-derived CDR1 and CDR2 are SGHRS and YFSETQ. The CDR3 consists of 15 residues. Trimming took off 0 bases at V and 0 bases at J, with 8 bases between the two ends. CDR3 coding DNA: TGCGCCAGCAGCTTGGACTCCAAAAGCACAGATACGCAGTATTTT. Its protein product is CASSLDSKSTDTQYF.

A single count supports this clonotype. A read error may explain this, as a much larger clone is one base away. The CDR3 loop is CASNFRSGGDTQYF. CDR3 sequence (DNA): TGCGCCAGCAACTTTCGGTCAGGGGGAGATACGCAGTATTTT. The V gene is TRBV5-1, the J gene TRBJ2-3; 7 bases map to TRBD1. The CDR3 is 14 amino acids. Germline V gene lookup returns CDR1 SGHRS and CDR2 YFSETQ. Trimming at V came to 6 bases and at J to 5 bases, leaving 9 bases not matched to a gene.

This clonotype was seen many times. Mismatch with germline at one junction end may stem from a read error. This chain connects TRBV4-1 to TRBJ2-7, with TRBD1 matching 9 bases. The CDR3 is 15 amino acids. Germline loops: CDR1 MGHRA, CDR2 YSYEKL. CDR3 DNA sequence: TGCGCCAGCAGCCGGAGGGACAGGGAGATAGACGAACAGTACTTC. Protein product: CASSRRDREIDEQYF.

This clonotype was seen more than once but under ten times. The chain joins TRBV10-3 to TRBJ2-3; D may be TRBD1 (6 bases). V gave up 3 bases and J gave up 2 bases, with 9 bases separating them. Germline lookup yields CDR1 ENHRY and CDR2 SYGVKD. The CDR3 loop spans 14 amino acids. The CDR3 coding sequence is TGTGCCATCAGTGACCGACAGGACACAGATACGCAGTATTTT. Its translation: CAISDRQDTDTQYF.

This clonotype was seen more than once but under ten times. The rearrangement uses TRBV6-4 and TRBJ1-4; D unresolved. Trimming shortened V by 0 bases and J by 3 bases, and 8 bases separated the two germline ends. This CDR3 is built from 15 residues. Germline V gives CDR1 MRHNA, CDR2 SNTAGT. The CDR3 loop is CASSDSAAPNEKLFF. The CDR3, as DNA: TGTGCCAGCAGTGACTCGGCAGCTCCTAATGAAAAACTGTTTTTT.

This clonotype was observed at least ten times. V gene TRBV20-1 combines with J gene TRBJ2-3; 11 positions agree with TRBD2. CDR1 is DFQATT, CDR2 SNEGSKA, per germline (reference sequence). Trimming removed 4 bases from V and 8 bases from J; junction bases left unmatched: 11. CDR3 length: 15 amino acids. CDR3 DNA sequence: TGCAGTGCTATCAGACTAGCGGGATCTCATGGTACGCAGTATTTT. This codes for CSAIRLAGSHGTQYF.

V gene TRBV15 combines with J gene TRBJ2-3; 9 bases map to TRBD2. This CDR3 region has 17 residues. Germline-derived CDR1 and CDR2 are LNHNV and YYDKDF (reference sequence). V gave up 0 bases and J gave up 6 bases; unmatched junction bases: 10. The CDR3 nucleotides are TGTGCCACCAGCAGAGAAATCGGGCTAGCGGGATCTGATACGCAGTATTTT. This sequence encodes CATSREIGLAGSDTQYF.

Ten or more counts support this clonotype. The chain carries TRBV15 and TRBJ2-5; D is possibly TRBD1 (6 bases). Germline V gene sequence: CDR1 LNHNV, CDR2 YYDKDF (reference sequence). The CDR3 runs to 16 residues. The V and J ends lost 4 bases and 2 bases respectively, with 17 bases between them. This CDR3 reads CATSTGTKRRQETQYF. The CDR3 DNA reads TGTGCCACCAGCACCGGGACAAAAAGACGACAAGAGACCCAGTACTTC. Together with reference TRBV15 and TRBJ2-5, the CDR3 gives the full variable domain: DAMVIQNPRYQVTQFGKPVTLSCSQTLNHNVMYWYQQKSSQAPKLLFHYYDKDFNNEADTPDNFQSRRPNTSFCFLDIRSPGLGDTAMYLCATSTGTKRRQETQYFGPGTRLLVL.

This chain connects TRBV5-4 to TRBJ2-2, with TRBD2 matching 12 bases. V shed 0 bases, J shed 5 bases, and the junction held 8 bases outside the gene matches. Germline loops: CDR1 SGHNT, CDR2 YYREEE (reference sequence). This CDR3 region has 18 residues. The CDR3, as DNA: TGTGCCAGCAGCTTGGTCGTCCTAGCGGGGGGGCCTACCGGGGAGCTGTTTTTT. As protein: CASSLVVLAGGPTGELFF.

At least ten counts were recorded for this clonotype. V and J are TRBV20-1 and TRBJ1-6; 7 bases match TRBD1. The CDR3 loop spans 15 amino acids. V shed 0 bases and J 4 bases; nucleotides not matched to a gene: 3. Germline V gene sequence: CDR1 DFQATT, CDR2 SNEGSKA (reference sequence). The CDR3 region is CSARDTGVYNSPLHF. The CDR3 nucleotides read TGCAGTGCTAGAGACACAGGGGTTTATAATTCACCCCTCCACTTT.

This clonotype was counted between two and nine times. J is TRBJ1-1 and V is TRBV21-1; the table's D call TRBD1 went unverified against the DNA. TRBV21-1 is tagged as a pseudogene. The CDR3 totals 22 residues. CDR3 region: CASSSRGDRPILKLGKNTEAFF. In nucleotides, the CDR3 is TGTGCCAGCAGCTCGAGGGGGGACAGGCCCATTCTAAAATTGGGGAAGAACACTGAAGCTTTCTTT.

This chain joins TRBV7-2 and TRBJ1-6; D unresolved. The CDR3 covers 14 residues. Trimming cost V 3 bases and J 7 bases, with 10 bases left between them. Germline V gene sequence: CDR1 SGHTA, CDR2 FQGNSA. The CDR3 protein is CASSLATENSPLHF. The CDR3 nucleotides are TGTGCCAGCAGCTTGGCGACGGAGAATTCACCCCTCCACTTT.

The V gene is TRBV5-4, the J gene TRBJ2-3, with 9 bases that match TRBD2. V dropped 1 base and J dropped 3; count of bases not matched to a gene: 3. CDR3 length equals 15 residues. Germline V CDR1 and CDR2: SGHNT, YYREEE (reference sequence). CDR3 sequence reads: CASSLRRGGTDTQYF. In DNA form, the CDR3 reads TGTGCCAGCAGCTTGCGGCGGGGGGGAACAGATACGCAGTATTTT.

This clonotype was counted at least ten times. This chain links TRBV5-1 with TRBJ2-2; 8 nucleotides match TRBD2. CDR3 length: 16 residues. V trimming: 0 bases; J trimming: 4 bases; junction bases outside the gene matches: 5. Germline loops: CDR1 SGHRS, CDR2 YFSETQ. The CDR3 sequence is CASSLAGTRGTGELFF. The CDR3 DNA follows: TGCGCCAGCAGCTTGGCCGGGACTAGGGGCACCGGGGAGCTGTTTTTT.